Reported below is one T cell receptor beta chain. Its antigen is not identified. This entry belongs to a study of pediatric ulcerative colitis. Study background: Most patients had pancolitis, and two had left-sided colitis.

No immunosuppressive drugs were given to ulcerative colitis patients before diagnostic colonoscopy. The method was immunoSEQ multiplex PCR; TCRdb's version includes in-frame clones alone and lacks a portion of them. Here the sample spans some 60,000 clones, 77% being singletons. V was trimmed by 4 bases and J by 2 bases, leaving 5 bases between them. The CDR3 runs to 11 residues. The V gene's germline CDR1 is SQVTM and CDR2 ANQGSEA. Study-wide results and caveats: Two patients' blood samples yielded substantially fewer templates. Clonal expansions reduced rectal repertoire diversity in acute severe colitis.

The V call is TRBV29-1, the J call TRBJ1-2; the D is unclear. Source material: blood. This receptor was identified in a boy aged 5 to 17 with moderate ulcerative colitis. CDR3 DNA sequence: TGCAGCGTTGTTATAAACTATGGCTACACCTTC. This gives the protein CSVVINYGYTF.